Sequencing of this T cell receptor (beta chain) was carried out in a study of CD8 T cells in Susac syndrome. The germline V gene encodes CDR1 MGHDK and CDR2 SYGVNS. The CDR3 contains 15 residues. With 1 base clipped from V and 1 base from J, the junction kept 2 bases outside the gene matches. An input of 0.5 to 1 ug of RNA was subjected to reverse transcription using random hexamers. The immunoSEQ assay covered 54 Vbeta and 13 Jbeta segments for CDR3. TCRdb used MiXCR to reprocess the immunoSEQ multiplex PCR reads, holding one entry per CDR3 protein. This sample has just over 300,000 distinct CDR3 sequences; about 91% occur once, and the top ten carry over 0.065%. Sequencing of TCR beta was carried out in blood CD8+ and CD4+ T cells.

This sequence was found in a human donor with multiple sclerosis. The chain joins TRBV25-1 to TRBJ2-3, with 7 bases matching TRBD1. The sequenced sample was CD4+ T cells from PBMCs. CDR3 nucleotide sequence: TGTGCCAGCAGTGAATTCGGACAGGGCACAGATACGCAGTATTTT. As protein: CASSEFGQGTDTQYF.